Listed here are 31 T cell receptor beta chains from one sample, sequenced in a study of T cells after posttransplantation cyclophosphamide. The table came from immunoSEQ multiplex PCR; TCRdb's copy has only in-frame clones and leaves some out. In the table there are tens of thousands of clones, about 86% of which are singletons. The material sequenced was PBMCs. These TCRs come from a man aged 25 to 40 with a blood cancer, CMV-positive, and with a related stem cell donor.

This sequence joins TRBV2 and TRBJ2-3, with 8 bases identical to TRBD2. Looked up from germline, CDR1 is SNHLY and CDR2 is FYNNEI. The CDR3 sequence is 14 residues long. Trimming took 11 bases from V and 6 from J; bases not matched to a gene: 13. The CDR3 nucleotides read TGTGCCTCCTCCGGGACTAGAGGGGCGGATACGCAGTATTTT. Its protein product is CASSGTRGADTQYF.

This chain links TRBV2 with TRBJ2-1, with TRBD2 matching 7 bases. CDR3 size: 13 residues. Germline CDR1 is SNHLY and CDR2 is FYNNEI. Trimming cost V 6 bases and J 5 bases; bases outside gene matches: 4. The chain's CDR3 is CASRGLGDNEQFF. The CDR3 DNA is TGTGCCAGCAGAGGACTAGGGGACAATGAGCAGTTCTTC.

The DNA of the CDR3 is TGTGCCAGCAGCTTGAGGTCTAGCGGACTATACAATGAGCAGTTCTTC. Amino acids: CASSLRSSGLYNEQFF. The J gene is TRBJ2-1, the V gene TRBV5-4, with 7 bases aligning to TRBD2. The CDR3 runs 16 residues. Germline V gene sequence: CDR1 SGHNT, CDR2 YYREEE (reference sequence). Trimming took 1 base from V and 4 from J; bases not matched to a gene: 8. The variable domain in full, completed from reference TRBV5-4 and TRBJ2-1, reads ETGVTQSPTHLIKTRGQQVTLRCSSQSGHNTVSWYQQALGQGPQFIFQYYREEENGRGNFPPRFSGLQFPNYSSELNVNALELDDSALYLCASSLRSSGLYNEQFFGPGTRLTVL.

The chain has TRBV30 and TRBJ2-2; TRBD2 is a possible D gene (6 bases). CDR3 length equals 15 residues. With 3 bases removed from V and 0 bases from J, the gap between germline ends came to 11 bases. Germline CDR1 GTSNPN, CDR2 SVGIG (reference sequence). The CDR3 nucleotides read TGTGCCTGGAGGGCCATAGCGGCGAACACCGGGGAGCTGTTTTTT. This codes for CAWRAIAANTGELFF.

The chain recombines TRBV30 with TRBJ1-4; TRBD1 matches 12 bases. The CDR3 has 13 residues. CDR1 and CDR2 (germline): GTSNPN, SVGIG (reference sequence). V lost 6 bases, J lost 8 bases, and 4 bases stayed unmatched. This chain's CDR3 is CACTGTGGEKLFF. CDR3 sequence (DNA): TGTGCCTGCACCGGGACAGGGGGCGAAAAACTGTTTTTT. Full variable domain (remainder filled in from reference TRBV30 and TRBJ1-4): SQTIHQWPATLVQPVGSPLSLECTVEGTSNPNLYWYRQAAGRGLQLLFYSVGIGQISSEVPQNLSASRPQDRQFILSSKKLLLSDSGFYLCACTGTGGEKLFFGSGTQLSVL.

J is TRBJ2-1 and V is TRBV30; the match to TRBD2 covers 16 bases. The CDR3 extends over 18 amino acids. The germline CDR1 and CDR2 sequences are GTSNPN and SVGIG (reference sequence). V dropped 1 base and J dropped 8; count of bases not matched to a gene: 11. The CDR3 loop reads CAWSAGLAGGTPGDEQFF. The CDR3 DNA reads TGTGCCTGGAGTGCGGGACTAGCGGGAGGGACCCCAGGCGATGAGCAGTTCTTC.

This clone has a single count. The chain couples TRBV11-2 to TRBJ2-1; tentative D call: TRBD1 (5 bases). The CDR3 loop spans 11 amino acids. Germline-derived CDR1 and CDR2 are SGHAT and FQNNGV. Between the trimmed V and J ends, which lost 1 base and 10 bases, there was a span of 5 bases. The CDR3, as DNA: TGTGCCAGCAGCTTAGGACAGGAGCAGTTCTTC. Translating gives CASSLGQEQFF.

J is TRBJ2-5 and V is TRBV5-6; the D is unclear. CDR1 and CDR2 from the germline V gene are SGHDT and YYEEEE. V lost 1 base and J 4 bases, leaving 2 bases between the germline ends. The CDR3 totals 11 residues. The CDR3 coding sequence is TGTGCCAGCAGCTTGCTAGAGACCCAGTACTTC. Its protein is CASSLLETQYF.

V usage is TRBV5-6 and J usage is TRBJ2-7, with 7 bases lining up with TRBD2. The ends lost 2 bases at V and 3 bases at J; junction bases unmatched: 2. This CDR3 region has 13 residues. From germline, CDR1 is SGHDT and CDR2 YYEEEE. For the CDR3, the DNA is TGTGCCAGCAGCTTAGCGGGGTACTACGAGCAGTACTTC. Protein product: CASSLAGYYEQYF.

The genes are TRBV4-2 and TRBJ2-3, with D perhaps TRBD2 (6 bases). This CDR3 has 17 residues. V was cut by 0 bases and J by 2 bases, with 15 bases left in between. From germline, CDR1 is LGHNA and CDR2 YNFKEQ. CDR3 loop: CASSQEGVRGITDTQYF. The CDR3 nucleotides are TGTGCCAGCAGCCAAGAGGGTGTGCGGGGTATCACAGATACGCAGTATTTT.

This chain links TRBV30 with TRBJ1-1; possibly TRBD1 for D (6 bases). V was cut by 1 base and J by 7 bases, with 13 bases left in between. The germline V gene has CDR1 GTSNPN and CDR2 SVGIG (reference sequence). The CDR3 sequence is 13 residues long. This CDR3 reads CAWSGQARGEAFF. CDR3 in DNA: TGTGCCTGGAGTGGACAGGCCCGCGGTGAAGCTTTCTTT. Looking up the rest from reference TRBV30 and TRBJ1-1 gives the full variable domain: SQTIHQWPATLVQPVGSPLSLECTVEGTSNPNLYWYRQAAGRGLQLLFYSVGIGQISSEVPQNLSASRPQDRQFILSSKKLLLSDSGFYLCAWSGQARGEAFFGQGTRLTVV.

This rearrangement joins TRBV6-5 to TRBJ2-6, with no clear D. The CDR3 is made up of 15 amino acids. The V gene's germline CDR1 is MNHEY and CDR2 SVGAGI. The ends were cut back, 5 bases at V and 0 bases at J, with 8 bases in the middle. CDR3 DNA sequence: TGTGCCAGCAGTCGTTTTAGCTCTGGGGCCAACGTCCTGACTTTC. This gives the protein CASSRFSSGANVLTF.

As DNA, the CDR3 is TGTGCCAGCAGCCCAAGAGTCGGGGAGCTGTTTTTT. This sequence encodes CASSPRVGELFF. The V and J genes are TRBV7-3 and TRBJ2-2; D unresolved. CDR3 length: 12 residues. Germline V gives CDR1 SGHTA, CDR2 FQGTGA. V shed 5 bases and J shed 7 bases, with 8 bases lying between them.

Remarks on this clone: Other DNA variants within this sample encode the same CDR3. The V gene is TRBV28, the J gene TRBJ2-3, with 12 positions matching TRBD2. Germline loops: CDR1 MDHEN, CDR2 SYDVKM. The CDR3 spans 19 residues. Trimming took 3 bases from V and 3 from J; bases not matched to a gene: 13. The CDR3 DNA follows: TGTGCCAGCAGTTTCGGGCCCAGGCTAGCGGGAGGGCCGACAGATACGCAGTATTTT. The encoded protein is CASSFGPRLAGGPTDTQYF. Full variable domain (rest looked up from reference TRBV28 and TRBJ2-3): DVKVTQSSRYLVKRTGEKVFLECVQDMDHENMFWYRQDPGLGLRLIYFSYDVKMKEKGDIPEGYSVSREKKERFSLILESASTNQTSMYLCASSFGPRLAGGPTDTQYFGPGTRLTVL.

The rearrangement joins TRBV11-2 to TRBJ2-6; possibly TRBD2 for D (6 bases). Trimming took 4 bases from V and 0 from J, leaving 19 bases between them. The V gene's germline CDR1 is SGHAT and CDR2 FQNNGV. The CDR3 runs to 19 residues. The CDR3 is CASSSFGGSGRSGANVLTF. The CDR3 nucleotides are TGTGCCAGCAGCTCTTTCGGGGGTTCGGGACGCTCTGGGGCCAACGTCCTGACTTTC.

The chain joins TRBV10-1 to TRBJ2-7; 8 bases line up with TRBD2. The CDR3 is 15 amino acids. CDR1 and CDR2 (germline): WNHNN, SYGVQD (reference sequence). Unmatched junction bases numbered 14, after V lost 9 bases and J lost 4 bases. CDR3 sequence reads: CASLTLAGSAYEQYF. Here the CDR3 DNA reads TGCGCCAGTCTTACTCTAGCGGGTTCGGCTTACGAGCAGTACTTC.

The chain couples TRBV2 to TRBJ2-7; 10 bases are shared with TRBD1. This CDR3 spans 16 amino acids. V dropped 8 bases and J dropped 2; count of bases not matched to a gene: 12. The V gene's germline CDR1 is SNHLY and CDR2 FYNNEI. As DNA, the CDR3 is TGTGCCAGCTCCCGGGACAGGGGTTTTAAGGCCTACGAGCAGTACTTC. This sequence encodes CASSRDRGFKAYEQYF.

The rearrangement links TRBV28 to TRBJ1-1; D call uncertain. CDR1 and CDR2 from the germline V gene are MDHEN and SYDVKM. Trimming cost V 7 bases and J 3 bases, with 9 bases left between them. The length of the CDR3 is 12 residues. The CDR3 reads CASTLEDTEAFF. The CDR3 DNA follows: TGTGCCAGCACCCTCGAGGACACTGAAGCTTTCTTT.

The rearrangement uses TRBV10-3 and TRBJ2-3; 11 bases map to TRBD1. There are 14 residues in the CDR3. Per the germline V gene, CDR1 is ENHRY and CDR2 is SYGVKD. The ends lost 3 bases at V and 5 bases at J; junction bases unmatched: 1. As DNA, the CDR3 is TGTGCCATCAGTGAAGGGACAGGGGGAGATACGCAGTATTTT. It translates to CAISEGTGGDTQYF.

This chain uses TRBV7-2 with TRBJ2-7; a possible D gene is TRBD2 (6 bases). Between the trimmed V and J ends, which lost 0 bases and 4 bases, there was a span of 16 bases. Germline V gene data show CDR1 as SGHTA and CDR2 as FQGNSA. The CDR3 covers 16 residues. CDR3 nucleotides: TGTGCCAGCAGCTTAGCTGGCGCTAGCGCGGGTTACGAGCAGTACTTC. It codes for CASSLAGASAGYEQYF.

In this sample, this clone turned up a few times. The chain recombines TRBV29-1 with TRBJ2-5, with unresolved D. There are 12 residues in the CDR3. With 6 bases removed from V and 4 bases from J, the gap between germline ends came to 12 bases. Germline V gene sequence: CDR1 SQVTM, CDR2 ANQGSEA. The CDR3 protein is CSVLPNLETQYF. As DNA, the CDR3 is TGCAGCGTCCTTCCAAACTTAGAGACCCAGTACTTC.

This clone was detected once. The chain carries TRBV9 and TRBJ1-3, with 9 bases fitting TRBD1. The germline CDR1 and CDR2 sequences are SGDLS and YYNGEE. Losses at the gene ends were 0 bases for V and 0 bases for J; bases not matched to a gene: 10. The CDR3 sequence is 19 residues long. Written as DNA, the CDR3 is TGTGCCAGCAGCGTAGCTGGGACAGGGTCCCTCCTCTCTGGAAACACCATATATTTT. Its translation is CASSVAGTGSLLSGNTIYF.

The chain is built from TRBV23-1 and TRBJ1-1; 10 positions agree with TRBD1. TRBV23-1 is an open reading frame, and its role is uncertain. This CDR3 is 17 amino acids long. V gave up 0 bases and J gave up 5 bases; unmatched junction bases: 9. The CDR3 here is CASSQSGARTGGTEAFF. CDR3 nucleotides: TGCGCCAGCAGTCAATCTGGGGCCCGGACAGGGGGGACTGAAGCTTTCTTT.

The chain is built from TRBV6-6 and TRBJ2-3; TRBD2 matches 8 bases. Germline V CDR1 and CDR2: MNHNY, SVGAGI (reference sequence). The CDR3 is made up of 14 amino acids. The V and J ends lost 7 bases and 1 base, in that order; junction bases with no gene match: 4. The CDR3 DNA is TGTGCCAGCACGTGGACTAGCCGCACAGATACGCAGTATTTT. This sequence encodes CASTWTSRTDTQYF.

This rearrangement joins TRBV5-6 to TRBJ2-7; tentative D call: TRBD2 (6 bases). V lost 3 bases to trimming and J lost 2 bases, with 12 bases between them. CDR1 is SGHDT, CDR2 YYEEEE, per germline. The CDR3 sequence is 14 residues long. As DNA, the CDR3 is TGTGCCAGCAGCTGGATGGGGGGAGCCTACGAGCAGTACTTC. Its translation is CASSWMGGAYEQYF. Looking up the rest from reference TRBV5-6 and TRBJ2-7 gives the full variable domain: DAGVTQSPTHLIKTRGQQVTLRCSPKSGHDTVSWYQQALGQGPQFIFQYYEEEERQRGNFPDRFSGHQFPNYSSELNVNALLLGDSALYLCASSWMGGAYEQYFGPGTRLTVT.

This clone was counted only a few times. This sequence joins TRBV21-1 and TRBJ1-5; the table assigns TRBD1, which was not confirmed against the DNA. TRBV21-1 is assigned pseudogene status. The CDR3 spans 21 residues. The CDR3 coding sequence is TGTGCCAGCAGCAAAGGAGGGGTAGGCGGACAGGCGCTTAATAGCAATCAGCCCCAGCATTTT. The encoded protein is CASSKGGVGGQALNSNQPQHF.

This clone was seen only once. The V and J genes are TRBV11-1 and TRBJ2-1; 8 nucleotides agree with TRBD2. CDR1 and CDR2 (germline): SGHAT, FQDESV (reference sequence). V shed 5 bases and J 10 bases; nucleotides not matched to a gene: 7. The CDR3 is 13 residues long. Here the CDR3 reads CASSHISGKEQFF. CDR3 bases: TGTGCCAGCAGCCATATTAGCGGGAAAGAGCAGTTCTTC.

This chain links TRBV18 with TRBJ1-1, with 7 bases matching TRBD1. The CDR3 runs to 13 residues. Germline lookup yields CDR1 KGHSH and CDR2 LQKENI. V shed 3 bases, J shed 4 bases, and the junction held 2 bases outside the gene matches. The CDR3 nucleotides are TGTGCCAGCTCACCTCAGGGGGGCACTGAAGCTTTCTTT. This gives the protein CASSPQGGTEAFF.

This clone is a singleton in its sample. The chain carries TRBV27 and TRBJ2-6; possible D gene TRBD2, 5 bases. The V and J ends lost 2 bases and 0 bases respectively, with 14 bases between them. Germline values: CDR1 MNHEY, CDR2 SMNVEV (reference sequence). CDR3 length: 18 amino acids. CDR3 DNA sequence: TGTGCCAGCAGTTTACTGTCAGGCGGACTCTCTGGGGCCAACGTCCTGACTTTC. The encoded protein is CASSLLSGGLSGANVLTF. Full variable domain (remainder filled in from reference TRBV27 and TRBJ2-6): EAQVTQNPRYLITVTGKKLTVTCSQNMNHEYMSWYRQDPGLGLRQIYYSMNVEVTDKGDVPEGYKVSRKEKRNFPLILESPSPNQTSLYFCASSLLSGGLSGANVLTFGAGSRLTVL.

The chain carries TRBV11-2 and TRBJ1-3; D unclear. The V gene lost 1 base and the J gene lost 3 bases, with 13 bases spanning the gap. Germline V gene sequence: CDR1 SGHAT, CDR2 FQNNGV. The CDR3 is made up of 16 amino acids. The CDR3 is CASSLGQINFGNTIYF. The DNA of the CDR3 is TGTGCCAGCAGCTTAGGGCAGATAAATTTTGGAAACACCATATATTTT.

The rearrangement uses TRBV27 and TRBJ2-3; TRBD2 is a possible D gene (5 bases). Germline CDR1 MNHEY, CDR2 SMNVEV (reference sequence). The CDR3 extends over 16 amino acids. V gave up 5 bases and J gave up 0 bases, with 15 bases separating them. The chain's CDR3 is CASSLWTRFSTDTQYF. CDR3 DNA sequence: TGTGCCAGCAGTCTCTGGACTCGTTTTAGCACAGATACGCAGTATTTT.